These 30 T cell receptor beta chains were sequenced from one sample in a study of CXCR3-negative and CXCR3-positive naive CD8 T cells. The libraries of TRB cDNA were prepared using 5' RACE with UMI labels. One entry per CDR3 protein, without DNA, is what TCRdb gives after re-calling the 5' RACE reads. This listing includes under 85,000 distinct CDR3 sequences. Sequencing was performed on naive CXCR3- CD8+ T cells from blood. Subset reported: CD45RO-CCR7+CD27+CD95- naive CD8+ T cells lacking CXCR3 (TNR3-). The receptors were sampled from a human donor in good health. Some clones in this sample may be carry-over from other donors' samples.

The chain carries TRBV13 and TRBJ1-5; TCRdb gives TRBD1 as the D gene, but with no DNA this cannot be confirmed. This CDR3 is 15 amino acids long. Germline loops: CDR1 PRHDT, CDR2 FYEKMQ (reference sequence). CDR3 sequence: CASSSRGPPTQPQHF.

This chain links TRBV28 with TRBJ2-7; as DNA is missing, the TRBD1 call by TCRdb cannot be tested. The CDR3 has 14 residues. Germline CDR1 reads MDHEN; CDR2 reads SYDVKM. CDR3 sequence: CASSLTGDTYEQYF.

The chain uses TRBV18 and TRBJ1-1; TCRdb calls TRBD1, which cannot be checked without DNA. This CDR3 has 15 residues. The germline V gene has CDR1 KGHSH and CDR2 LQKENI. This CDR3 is CASSSMTGVNTEAFF.

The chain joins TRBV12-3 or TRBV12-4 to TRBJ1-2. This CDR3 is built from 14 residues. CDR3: CASSLRRTNYGYTF.

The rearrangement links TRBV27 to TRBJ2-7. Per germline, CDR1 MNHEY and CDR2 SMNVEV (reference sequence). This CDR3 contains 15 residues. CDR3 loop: CASSPRGLGLYEQYF.

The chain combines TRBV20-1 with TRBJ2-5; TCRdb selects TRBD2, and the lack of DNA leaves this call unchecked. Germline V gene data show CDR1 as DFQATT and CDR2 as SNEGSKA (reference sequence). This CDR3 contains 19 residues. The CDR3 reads CSARAGELAGVPPPETQYF.

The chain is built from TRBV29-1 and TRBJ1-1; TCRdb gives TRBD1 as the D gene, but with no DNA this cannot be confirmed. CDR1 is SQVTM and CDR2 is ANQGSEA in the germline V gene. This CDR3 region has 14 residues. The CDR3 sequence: CSVDGGRTAVEAFF.

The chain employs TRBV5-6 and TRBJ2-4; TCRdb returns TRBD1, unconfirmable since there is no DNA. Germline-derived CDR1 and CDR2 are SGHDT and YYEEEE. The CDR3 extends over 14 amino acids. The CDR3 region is CASSPPDRGDIQYF.

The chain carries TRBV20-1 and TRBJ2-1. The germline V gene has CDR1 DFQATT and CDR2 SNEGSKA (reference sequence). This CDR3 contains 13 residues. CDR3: CSARIPDGNEQFF.

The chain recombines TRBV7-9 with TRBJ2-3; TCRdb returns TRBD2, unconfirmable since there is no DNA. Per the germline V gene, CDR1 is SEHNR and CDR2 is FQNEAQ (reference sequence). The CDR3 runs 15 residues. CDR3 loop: CASSAGTRATDTQYF.

CDR3 protein: CASSFRGPRVYEQYF. The chain joins TRBV28 to TRBJ2-7; checking the TCRdb D call of TRBD1 is not possible without DNA. The germline V gene encodes CDR1 MDHEN and CDR2 SYDVKM. This CDR3 contains 15 residues.

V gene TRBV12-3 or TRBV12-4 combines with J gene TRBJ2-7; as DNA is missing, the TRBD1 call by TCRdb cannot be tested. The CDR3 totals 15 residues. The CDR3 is CASSSQGPKVYEQYF.

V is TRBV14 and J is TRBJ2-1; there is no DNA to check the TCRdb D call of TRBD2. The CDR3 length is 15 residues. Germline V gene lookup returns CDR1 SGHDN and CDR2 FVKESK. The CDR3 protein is CASSPSGLHYNEQFF.

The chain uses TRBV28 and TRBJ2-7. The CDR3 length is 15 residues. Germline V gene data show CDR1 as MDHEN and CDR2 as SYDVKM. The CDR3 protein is CASSPTTNIAYEQYF.

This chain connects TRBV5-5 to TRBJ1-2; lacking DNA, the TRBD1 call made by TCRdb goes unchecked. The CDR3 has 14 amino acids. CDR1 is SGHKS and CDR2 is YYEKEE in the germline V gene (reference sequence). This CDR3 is CASSPGDPPYGYTF.

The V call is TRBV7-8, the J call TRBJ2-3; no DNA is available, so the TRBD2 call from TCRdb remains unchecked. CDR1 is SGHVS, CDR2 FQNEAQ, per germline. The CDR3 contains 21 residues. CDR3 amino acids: CASSSGTPGLAGSQHTDTQYF. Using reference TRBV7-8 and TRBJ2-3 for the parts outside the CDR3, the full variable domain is GAGVSQSPRYKVAKRGQDVALRCDPISGHVSLFWYQQALGQGPEFLTYFQNEAQLDKSGLPSDRFFAERPEGSVSTLKIQRTQQEDSAVYLCASSSGTPGLAGSQHTDTQYFGPGTRLTVL.

CDR3 sequence reads: CAGRLPGREAFF. The gene calls are TRBV12-2 and TRBJ1-1. TRBV12-2 is a pseudogene locus. The CDR3 contains 12 residues.

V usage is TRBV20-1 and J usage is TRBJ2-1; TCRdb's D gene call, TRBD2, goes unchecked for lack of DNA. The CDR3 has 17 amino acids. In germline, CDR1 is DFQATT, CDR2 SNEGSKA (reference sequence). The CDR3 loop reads CSARDFMDSVGGNEQFF.

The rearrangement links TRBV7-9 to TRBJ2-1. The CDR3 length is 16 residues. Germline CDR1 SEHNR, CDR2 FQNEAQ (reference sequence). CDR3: CASSPTDGNNYNEQFF. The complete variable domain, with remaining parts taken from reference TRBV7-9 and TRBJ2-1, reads DTGVSQNPRHKITKRGQNVTFRCDPISEHNRLYWYRQTLGQGPEFLTYFQNEAQLEKSRLLSDRFSAERPKGSFSTLEIQRTEQGDSAMYLCASSPTDGNNYNEQFFGPGTRLTVL.

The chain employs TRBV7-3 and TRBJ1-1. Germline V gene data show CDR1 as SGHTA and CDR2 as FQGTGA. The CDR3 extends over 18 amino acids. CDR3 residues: CASSSNGLTTEMNTEAFF.

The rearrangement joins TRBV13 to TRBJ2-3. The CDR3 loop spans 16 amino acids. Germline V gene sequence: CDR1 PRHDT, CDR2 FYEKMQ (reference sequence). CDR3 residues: CASSLSVGASTDTQYF. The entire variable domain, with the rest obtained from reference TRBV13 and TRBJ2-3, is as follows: AAGVIQSPRHLIKEKRETATLKCYPIPRHDTVYWYQQGPGQDPQFLISFYEKMQSDKGSIPDRFSAQQFSDYHSELNMSSLELGDSALYFCASSLSVGASTDTQYFGPGTRLTVL.

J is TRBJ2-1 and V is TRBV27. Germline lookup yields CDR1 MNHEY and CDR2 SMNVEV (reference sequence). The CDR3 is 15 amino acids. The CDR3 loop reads CASSSGSSSYNEQFF.

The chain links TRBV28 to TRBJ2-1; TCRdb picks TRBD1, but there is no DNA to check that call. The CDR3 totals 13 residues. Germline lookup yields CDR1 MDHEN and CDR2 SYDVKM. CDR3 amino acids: CASRDKIYNEQFF.

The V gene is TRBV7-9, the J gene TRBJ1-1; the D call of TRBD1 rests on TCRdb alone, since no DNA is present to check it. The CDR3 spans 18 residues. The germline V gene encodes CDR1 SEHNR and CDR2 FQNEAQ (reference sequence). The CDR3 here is CASSLARGQGGPNTEAFF.

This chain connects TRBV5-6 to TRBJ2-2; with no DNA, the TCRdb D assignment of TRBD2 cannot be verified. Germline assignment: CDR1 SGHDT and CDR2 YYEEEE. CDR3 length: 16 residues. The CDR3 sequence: CASSVRLAGGTGELFF.

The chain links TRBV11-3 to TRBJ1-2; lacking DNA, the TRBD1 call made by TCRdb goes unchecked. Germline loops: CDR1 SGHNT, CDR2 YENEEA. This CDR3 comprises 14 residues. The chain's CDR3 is CASSGQGAPGGYTF.

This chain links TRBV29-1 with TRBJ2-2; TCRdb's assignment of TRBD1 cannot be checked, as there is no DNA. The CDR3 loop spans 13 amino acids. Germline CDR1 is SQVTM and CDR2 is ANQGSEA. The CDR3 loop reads CSVRGAHGGELFF.

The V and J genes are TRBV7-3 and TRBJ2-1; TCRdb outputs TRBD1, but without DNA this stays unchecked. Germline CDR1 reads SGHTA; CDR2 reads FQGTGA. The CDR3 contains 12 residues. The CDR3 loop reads CASRLKQVVQFF.

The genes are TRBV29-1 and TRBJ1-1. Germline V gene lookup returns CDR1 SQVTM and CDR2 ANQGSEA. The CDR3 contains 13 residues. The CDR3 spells CSVEFWGVTEAFF. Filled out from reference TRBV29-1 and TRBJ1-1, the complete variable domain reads SAVISQKPSRDICQRGTSLTIQCQVDSQVTMMFWYRQQPGQSLTLIATANQGSEATYESGFVIDKFPISRPNLTFSTLTVSNMSPEDSSIYLCSVEFWGVTEAFFGQGTRLTVV.

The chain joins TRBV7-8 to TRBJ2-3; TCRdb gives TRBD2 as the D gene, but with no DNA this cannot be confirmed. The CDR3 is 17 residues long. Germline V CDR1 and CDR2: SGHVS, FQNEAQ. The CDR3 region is CASSPKQRGAVGDTQYF.